These 16 T cell receptor beta chains originate from one sample sequenced in a study of blood T cell repertoires in COVID-19. The method was immunoSEQ multiplex PCR; TCRdb's version includes in-frame clones alone and lacks a portion of them. The sample shows 150,000 to 200,000 clones, 70% to 90% of them seen only once. The specimen sequenced was peripheral blood. These TCRs come from a man aged 45-60 years with active or convalescent COVID-19.

This clone was observed once. The V call is TRBV6-1, the J call TRBJ1-4, with 10 nucleotides matching TRBD1. Germline V gene sequence: CDR1 MNHNS, CDR2 SASEGT. Unmatched junction bases numbered 5, after V lost 2 bases and J lost 8 bases. The CDR3 contains 15 residues. The DNA for the CDR3 is TGTGCCAGCAGTGAAACGACAGGGGGCCAGGAAAAACTGTTTTTT. Its translation is CASSETTGGQEKLFF.

The chain employs TRBV4-1 and TRBJ2-7, with 7 bases fitting TRBD2. The CDR3 runs 17 residues. The germline V gene has CDR1 MGHRA and CDR2 YSYEKL. The trim removed 1 base at V and 4 bases at J, leaving 13 bases unmatched. CDR3 in DNA: TGCGCCAGCAGCCAAGGGGTCGGGGCGGGAGACCGATACGAGCAGTACTTC. Translation gives CASSQGVGAGDRYEQYF.

This clone was counted a single time. This chain joins TRBV12-3 or TRBV12-4 and TRBJ2-5, with unresolved D. This CDR3 is built from 13 residues. V dropped 5 bases and J dropped 5 bases, with 12 bases sitting between them. In nucleotides, the CDR3 is TGTGCCAGCAGTCCCGCCGGGTGGGAGACCCAGTACTTC. This encodes CASSPAGWETQYF.

V is TRBV27 and J is TRBJ2-1; perhaps TRBD1 as D (6 bases). Between the trimmed V and J ends, which lost 9 bases and 4 bases, there was a span of 16 bases. Germline values: CDR1 MNHEY, CDR2 SMNVEV (reference sequence). The CDR3 runs to 14 residues. CDR3 amino acids: CASNRDTTYNEQFF. CDR3 nucleotide sequence: TGTGCCAGTAACCGGGACACAACGTACAATGAGCAGTTCTTC.

This clone was counted only a few times. The chain recombines TRBV24-1 with TRBJ2-3, with D possibly being TRBD1 (6 bases). The CDR3 covers 16 residues. CDR1 KGHDR and CDR2 SFDVKD come from the germline V gene. Trimming pared 1 base from V and 0 bases from J, leaving 10 bases between. DNA for the CDR3: TGTGCCACCAGTGATTTTAGGGGGAGTAGCACAGATACGCAGTATTTT. It codes for CATSDFRGSSTDTQYF.

The chain links TRBV7-3 to TRBJ2-1; 8 nucleotides match TRBD1. Germline V gives CDR1 SGHTA, CDR2 FQGTGA. The CDR3 length is 15 residues. J was trimmed by 3 bases and V by 5 bases; bases with no gene match: 6. CDR3: CASSLRGQGYNEQFF. Here the CDR3 DNA reads TGTGCCAGCAGCCTAAGAGGACAGGGCTACAATGAGCAGTTCTTC.

The chain recombines TRBV2 with TRBJ2-1; D is uncertain. The length of the CDR3 is 16 residues. With 1 base removed from V and 0 bases from J, the gap between germline ends came to 10 bases. Germline V CDR1 and CDR2: SNHLY, FYNNEI. CDR3 bases: TGTGCCAGCAGTGAAGAGCAACTGAGCTCCTACAATGAGCAGTTCTTC. Its protein is CASSEEQLSSYNEQFF.

The rearrangement uses TRBV6-6 and TRBJ2-4; D ambiguous. Trimming shortened V by 8 bases and J by 5 bases, and 16 bases separated the two germline ends. The CDR3 runs 14 residues. Germline CDR1 and CDR2: MNHNY and SVGAGI (reference sequence). CDR3 sequence reads: CASVGRVSENIQYF. As DNA, the CDR3 is TGTGCCAGCGTCGGCCGGGTCTCCGAAAACATTCAGTACTTC.

This chain uses TRBV4-1 with TRBJ2-7, with TRBD2 matching 11 bases. V trimming: 2 bases; J trimming: 6 bases; junction bases outside the gene matches: 3. Per germline, CDR1 MGHRA and CDR2 YSYEKL. The CDR3 length is 14 residues. The CDR3 nucleotides read TGCGCCAGCAGCCAACTAGGGACTAGCGGCGAGCAGTACTTC. Its translation is CASSQLGTSGEQYF.

The chain carries TRBV28 and TRBJ1-1; 10 nucleotides line up with TRBD1. Germline CDR1 and CDR2: MDHEN and SYDVKM. The trim removed 7 bases at V and 1 base at J, leaving 6 bases unmatched. The CDR3 has 15 amino acids. The CDR3, as DNA: TGTGCCAGCAACCCCGGACAGGGGGGGAACACTGAAGCTTTCTTT. Protein: CASNPGQGGNTEAFF.

Written as DNA, the CDR3 is TGTGCCAGCAGCTTGGCTCGGGGAAAGCAGCCCCAGCATTTT. Protein: CASSLARGKQPQHF. V and J are TRBV11-1 and TRBJ1-5; no clear D. Germline loops: CDR1 SGHAT, CDR2 FQDESV (reference sequence). Trimming left V 3 bases short and J 7 bases short, with 13 bases between. The CDR3 extends over 14 amino acids.

The CDR3 here is CSVGDRDNQPQHF. The CDR3 DNA is TGCAGCGTCGGGGACAGGGACAATCAGCCCCAGCATTTT. The genes are TRBV29-1 and TRBJ1-5, with 9 bases identical to TRBD1. The CDR3 has 13 residues. The V segment lost 6 bases and the J segment 3 bases; nucleotides outside the gene matches: 3. Germline V gene lookup returns CDR1 SQVTM and CDR2 ANQGSEA. Full variable domain (missing parts from reference TRBV29-1 and TRBJ1-5): SAVISQKPSRDICQRGTSLTIQCQVDSQVTMMFWYRQQPGQSLTLIATANQGSEATYESGFVIDKFPISRPNLTFSTLTVSNMSPEDSSIYLCSVGDRDNQPQHFGDGTRLSIL.

This chain joins TRBV19 and TRBJ1-3; D perhaps matches TRBD1 (6 bases). Trimming removed 5 bases at V and 7 bases at J, with 18 bases between. The CDR3 extends over 15 amino acids. The germline CDR1 and CDR2 sequences are LNHDA and SQIVND (reference sequence). This CDR3 is CASSVGTPPRNTIYF. The CDR3 DNA is TGTGCCAGTAGTGTGGGGACACCTCCGCGGAACACCATATATTTT.

V usage is TRBV29-1 and J usage is TRBJ1-1; weak D call: TRBD1 (6 bases). The V end was cut by 3 bases, the J end by 5 bases, with 22 bases between. Germline CDR1 and CDR2: SQVTM and ANQGSEA. The CDR3 loop spans 16 amino acids. The CDR3 DNA sequence: TGCAGCGTTGATTCAGGACGGACAGACCTCCGAACTGAAGCTTTCTTT. It is translated as CSVDSGRTDLRTEAFF. The whole variable domain, filled in from reference TRBV29-1 and TRBJ1-1, reads SAVISQKPSRDICQRGTSLTIQCQVDSQVTMMFWYRQQPGQSLTLIATANQGSEATYESGFVIDKFPISRPNLTFSTLTVSNMSPEDSSIYLCSVDSGRTDLRTEAFFGQGTRLTVV.

This clone was seen a few times. The V gene is TRBV5-4, the J gene TRBJ2-1; 13 bases agree with TRBD2. The CDR3 sequence is 15 residues long. V trimming: 0 bases; J trimming: 10 bases; junction bases outside the gene matches: 4. Germline assignment: CDR1 SGHNT and CDR2 YYREEE (reference sequence). The CDR3 loop reads CASSLDPGLAGEQFF. In DNA, the CDR3 is TGTGCCAGCAGCTTGGACCCGGGACTAGCGGGAGAGCAGTTCTTC.

The chain has TRBV18 and TRBJ1-5, with 9 nucleotides matching TRBD1. Germline V lookup: CDR1 KGHSH, CDR2 LQKENI. The CDR3 runs to 16 residues. The J segment lost 6 bases and the V segment lost 4 bases, leaving 10 bases of the junction unmatched. Here the CDR3 reads CASSQTTGGSGQPQHF. Here the CDR3 DNA reads TGTGCCAGCTCACAGACGACAGGGGGGTCGGGTCAGCCCCAGCATTTT.